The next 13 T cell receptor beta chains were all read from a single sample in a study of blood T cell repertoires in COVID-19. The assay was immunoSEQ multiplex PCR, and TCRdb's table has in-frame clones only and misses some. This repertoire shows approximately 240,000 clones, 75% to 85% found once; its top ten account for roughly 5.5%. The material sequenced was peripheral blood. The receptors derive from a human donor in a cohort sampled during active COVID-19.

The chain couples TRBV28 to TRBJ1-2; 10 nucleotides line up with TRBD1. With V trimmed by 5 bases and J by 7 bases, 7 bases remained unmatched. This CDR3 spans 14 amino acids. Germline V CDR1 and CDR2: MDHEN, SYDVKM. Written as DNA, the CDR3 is TGTGCCAGCAGTCTCGGACAGGGGGTCGGTGGCTACACCTTC. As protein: CASSLGQGVGGYTF.

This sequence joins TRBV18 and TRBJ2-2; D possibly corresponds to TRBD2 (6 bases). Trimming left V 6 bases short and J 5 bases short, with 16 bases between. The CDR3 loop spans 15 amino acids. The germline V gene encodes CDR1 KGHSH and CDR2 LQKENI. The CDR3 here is CASSQIAVPTGELFF. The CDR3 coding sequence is TGTGCCAGCTCTCAGATAGCGGTACCGACCGGGGAGCTGTTTTTT.

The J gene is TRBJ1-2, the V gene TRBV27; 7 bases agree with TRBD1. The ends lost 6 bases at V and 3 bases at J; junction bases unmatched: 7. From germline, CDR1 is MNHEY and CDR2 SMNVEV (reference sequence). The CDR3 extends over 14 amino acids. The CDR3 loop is CASRLDRSDYGYTF. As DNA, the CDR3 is TGTGCCAGCAGATTGGACAGGTCCGACTATGGCTACACCTTC.

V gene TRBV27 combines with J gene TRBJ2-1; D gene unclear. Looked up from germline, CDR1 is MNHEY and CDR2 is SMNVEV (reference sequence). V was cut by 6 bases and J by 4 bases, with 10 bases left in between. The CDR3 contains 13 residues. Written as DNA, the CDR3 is TGTGCCAGCAGGCCGAGCTTTTACAATGAGCAGTTCTTC. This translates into CASRPSFYNEQFF.

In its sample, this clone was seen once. The CDR3 DNA sequence: TGTGCCACCAGTGACGACAAGGGACTAGGAGCAGATACGCAGTATTTT. It encodes CATSDDKGLGADTQYF. The V and J genes are TRBV24-1 and TRBJ2-3; TRBD2 matches 8 bases. J gave up 4 bases and V 4 bases, and 9 bases lay outside the gene matches. Germline V gene data show CDR1 as KGHDR and CDR2 as SFDVKD. This CDR3 region has 16 residues.

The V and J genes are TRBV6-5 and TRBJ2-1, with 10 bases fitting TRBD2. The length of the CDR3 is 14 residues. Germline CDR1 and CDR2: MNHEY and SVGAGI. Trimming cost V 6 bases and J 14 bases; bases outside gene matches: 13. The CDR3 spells CASRRTRLAGGEFF. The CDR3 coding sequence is TGTGCCAGCAGACGGACGAGATTAGCGGGAGGAGAGTTCTTC.

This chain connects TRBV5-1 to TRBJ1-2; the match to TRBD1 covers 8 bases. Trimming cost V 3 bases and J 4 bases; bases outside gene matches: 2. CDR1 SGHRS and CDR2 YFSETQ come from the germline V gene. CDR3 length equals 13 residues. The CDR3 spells CASSSGQVYGYTF. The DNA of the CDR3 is TGCGCCAGCAGCTCGGGACAGGTCTATGGCTACACCTTC.

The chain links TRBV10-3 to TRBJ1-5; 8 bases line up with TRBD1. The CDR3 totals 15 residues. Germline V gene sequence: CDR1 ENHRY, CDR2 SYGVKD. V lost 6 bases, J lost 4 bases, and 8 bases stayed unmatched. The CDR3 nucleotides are TGTGCCATCAGCCGGACAGGGATAGGTAATCAGCCCCAGCATTTT. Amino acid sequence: CAISRTGIGNQPQHF.

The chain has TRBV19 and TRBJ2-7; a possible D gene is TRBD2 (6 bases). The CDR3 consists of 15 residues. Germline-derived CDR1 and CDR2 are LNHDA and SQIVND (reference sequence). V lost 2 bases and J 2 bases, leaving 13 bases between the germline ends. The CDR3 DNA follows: TGTGCCAGTAGTATAATGCCTAGCGAGCCCTACGAGCAGTACTTC. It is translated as CASSIMPSEPYEQYF.

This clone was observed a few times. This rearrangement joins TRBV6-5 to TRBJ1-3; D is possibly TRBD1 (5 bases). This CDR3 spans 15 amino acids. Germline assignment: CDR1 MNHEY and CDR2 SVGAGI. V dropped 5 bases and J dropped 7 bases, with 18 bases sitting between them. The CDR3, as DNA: TGTGCCAGCAGTCTCGGCGATGGCGGGGGTAACACCATATATTTT. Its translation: CASSLGDGGGNTIYF.

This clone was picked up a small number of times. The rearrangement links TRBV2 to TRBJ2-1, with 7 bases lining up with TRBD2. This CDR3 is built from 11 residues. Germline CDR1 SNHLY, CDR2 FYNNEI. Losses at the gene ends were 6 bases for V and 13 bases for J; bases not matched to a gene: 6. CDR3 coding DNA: TGTGCCAGCAGCACTAGCGCCCCACAGTTCTTC. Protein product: CASSTSAPQFF.

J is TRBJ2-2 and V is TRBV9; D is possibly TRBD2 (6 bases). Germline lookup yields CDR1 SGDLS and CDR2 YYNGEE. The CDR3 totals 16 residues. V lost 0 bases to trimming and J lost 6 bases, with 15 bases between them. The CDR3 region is CASSVAGGNIAGELFF. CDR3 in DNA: TGTGCCAGCAGCGTAGCTGGGGGGAATATCGCCGGGGAGCTGTTTTTT.

The CDR3 is CASSIDNSGANVLTF. The CDR3 nucleotides read TGTGCCAGTAGTATAGATAACTCTGGGGCCAACGTCCTGACTTTC. The chain carries TRBV19 and TRBJ2-6; D not certain. This CDR3 is 15 amino acids long. From germline, CDR1 is LNHDA and CDR2 SQIVND (reference sequence). V lost 0 bases to trimming and J lost 0 bases, with 3 bases between them.